This T cell receptor beta chain is drawn from a study of blood T cell repertoires in COVID-19. Using immunoSEQ multiplex PCR, the repertoire was profiled, and TCRdb retains in-frame clones only, with some absent. The sample shows around 300,000 clones, about 90% of them seen only once. Germline-derived CDR1 and CDR2 are MNHEY and SMNVEV (reference sequence). This CDR3 has 16 amino acids. With 2 bases removed from V and 3 bases from J, the gap between germline ends came to 17 bases. Individuals drawn from around 25 US areas were about 18 to 95 years old. Membership in each cohort depended on participant-reported clinical history.

The chain recombines TRBV27 with TRBJ2-7, with a weak D call TRBD2 (6 bases). This receptor was identified in a woman between 18 and 30 years old with acute COVID-19. Sequences were obtained from PBMCs or T cells enriched from blood (not recorded which). The CDR3 coding sequence is TGTGCCAGCAGTTTAGCGGCCGGGACTGACATCTACGAGCAGTACTTC. Its translation is CASSLAAGTDIYEQYF.